This TCR beta chain appears in the sequencing data of a study of vaccination and CD4 T cells after COVID-19. Turning to the study itself: Vaccination of participants consisted of two doses of either BNT162b2 or mRNA-1273 vaccine. In culture, cells were exposed to overlapping spike peptides from SARS-CoV-2, HCoV-NL63, HCoV-OC43 and HCoV-229E.

An Oncomine TCR Beta short-read assay was used to sequence the DNA from cultured CD4+ T cells. TCRdb used MiXCR to reprocess the PCR reads, holding one entry per CDR3 protein. This table holds around 20,000 distinct CDR3 sequences, around 33% found once. Note on this clonotype: Its specificity is not known.

This CDR3 is built from 14 residues. The V end lost 2 bases, the J end lost 6 bases, and 13 bases lay between the germline ends. Germline V gene sequence: CDR1 LNHDA, CDR2 SQIVND (reference sequence). Treatment specified: 10-day PBMC culture with coronavirus spike peptide pools or control peptides (ViraFEST assay). The sequencing input was cultured CD4+ T cells from blood. This clonotype was sampled from a human donor with COVID-19. This chain connects TRBV19 to TRBJ1-2, with D perhaps matching TRBD1 (6 bases). The CDR3 DNA follows: TGTGCCAGTAGTATAAGGTCGGGGGGCGATGGCTACACCTTC. This gives the protein CASSIRSGGDGYTF. The full variable domain, with the rest looked up from reference TRBV19 and TRBJ1-2, is DGGITQSPKYLFRKEGQNVTLSCEQNLNHDAMYWYRQDPGQGLRLIYYSQIVNDFQKGDIAEGYSVSREKKESFPLTVTSAQKNPTAFYLCASSIRSGGDGYTFGSGTRLTVV.